These 25 T cell receptor beta chains came from one sample sequenced in a study of cytomegalovirus exposure and HLA in healthy donors. In the PCR, 60 Vbeta and 13 Jbeta primers were used. Sequencing was performed with immunoSEQ multiplex PCR; in TCRdb, only in-frame clones are kept and a portion is missing. The repertoire includes about 150,000 clones, around 82% of them detected once, and 5% to 7.5% sits in the top ten. The sequenced sample consisted of PBMCs. Source of these receptors: a woman between 50 and 59 years old in good health and CMV-seropositive.

This clone was counted only a few times. The rearrangement links TRBV29-1 to TRBJ1-1; maybe TRBD1 (6 bases). The CDR3 sequence is 14 residues long. Trimming shortened V by 0 bases and J by 10 bases, and 18 bases separated the two germline ends. Germline CDR1 and CDR2: SQVTM and ANQGSEA. The CDR3 DNA sequence: TGCAGCGTTGAAGAGTTGGGCGCGGGGGCGATAGCTTTCTTT. Protein sequence: CSVEELGAGAIAFF. The entire variable domain, with the rest obtained from reference TRBV29-1 and TRBJ1-1, is as follows: SAVISQKPSRDICQRGTSLTIQCQVDSQVTMMFWYRQQPGQSLTLIATANQGSEATYESGFVIDKFPISRPNLTFSTLTVSNMSPEDSSIYLCSVEELGAGAIAFFGQGTRLTVV.

The chain joins TRBV2 to TRBJ2-7, with 8 bases that match TRBD1. The germline V gene encodes CDR1 SNHLY and CDR2 FYNNEI. The CDR3 has 12 residues. CDR3 DNA sequence: TGTGCTTCAGGGACAGGCGATTACGAGCAGTACTTC. Its translation is CASGTGDYEQYF.

V is TRBV2 and J is TRBJ1-6; tentative D call: TRBD1 (5 bases). Trimming cost V 6 bases and J 6 bases, with 9 bases left between them. Germline-derived CDR1 and CDR2 are SNHLY and FYNNEI. CDR3 size: 13 residues. The CDR3 coding sequence is TGTGCCAGCAGCTTGACAGCTAATTCACCCCTCCACTTT. Encoded protein: CASSLTANSPLHF.

V gene TRBV18 combines with J gene TRBJ2-3; 11 positions match TRBD2. Per the germline V gene, CDR1 is KGHSH and CDR2 is LQKENI. This CDR3 contains 16 residues. V gave up 3 bases and J gave up 4 bases; unmatched junction bases: 6. CDR3 in amino acids: CASSPQGLAGADTQYF. CDR3 DNA: TGTGCCAGCTCACCCCAAGGACTAGCGGGCGCAGATACGCAGTATTTT.

V is TRBV29-1 and J is TRBJ2-3; D is possibly TRBD2 (6 bases). Germline V lookup: CDR1 SQVTM, CDR2 ANQGSEA. The CDR3 runs to 14 residues. V was pared by 0 bases and J by 2 bases, with 9 bases between. Here the CDR3 reads CSVEERGNTDTQYF. CDR3 nucleotide sequence: TGCAGCGTTGAAGAGCGGGGTAACACAGATACGCAGTATTTT.

The genes are TRBV10-1 and TRBJ2-3, with 7 bases identical to TRBD2. CDR1 is WNHNN, CDR2 SYGVQD, per germline (reference sequence). J was trimmed by 0 bases and V by 10 bases; bases with no gene match: 7. This CDR3 has 14 amino acids. The CDR3 sequence: CAIPSGTSTDTQYF. CDR3 DNA: TGCGCCATACCTAGCGGAACTAGCACAGATACGCAGTATTTT.

V is TRBV21-1 and J is TRBJ2-4; the table's D call, TRBD2, has no DNA check behind it. TRBV21-1 is a pseudogene locus. CDR3 length: 19 residues. CDR3 in DNA: TGTGCCAGCAGCAAAGGACAGTTCGATGTTAAAGCGGGGGGGCGCATTCAGTACTTC. This codes for CASSKGQFDVKAGGRIQYF.

The V call is TRBV19, the J call TRBJ1-2; 7 nucleotides align to TRBD1. The germline V gene encodes CDR1 LNHDA and CDR2 SQIVND (reference sequence). V dropped 7 bases and J dropped 4; count of bases not matched to a gene: 12. This CDR3 region has 15 residues. This CDR3 is CASTPGGNSLYGYTF. The CDR3, as DNA: TGTGCCAGTACCCCAGGGGGAAATTCCCTCTATGGCTACACCTTC.

The chain employs TRBV7-6 and TRBJ2-2, with a possible D match to TRBD1 (5 bases). The CDR3 covers 15 residues. V dropped 5 bases and J dropped 5 bases, with 15 bases sitting between them. Germline V lookup: CDR1 SGHVS, CDR2 FNYEAQ. The CDR3 DNA sequence: TGTGCCAGCAGCCCTCCCCAACCAGGGACCGGGGAGCTGTTTTTT. Translated, it gives CASSPPQPGTGELFF.

This chain links TRBV4-1 with TRBJ2-2; the match to TRBD1 covers 12 bases. The CDR3 has 17 amino acids. CDR1 and CDR2 from the germline V gene are MGHRA and YSYEKL. The V and J ends lost 3 bases and 7 bases, in that order; junction bases with no gene match: 9. The CDR3 DNA reads TGCGCCAGCAGCCACAGGCCGGGACAGGGGGCTGTCGGGGAGCTGTTTTTT. It yields the protein CASSHRPGQGAVGELFF.

A note on this clone: Compared with germline, one end of the junction differs, possibly owing to a read error. The chain couples TRBV27 to TRBJ2-7, with TRBD1 matching over 9 bases. The CDR3 has 13 amino acids. The germline V gene has CDR1 MNHEY and CDR2 SMNVEV (reference sequence). DNA of the CDR3: TGTGCCAGCAGGTTATCCCCCGGACAGGGGTGGTACTTC. It yields the protein CASRLSPGQGWYF.

This chain connects TRBV27 to TRBJ2-3, with D tentatively TRBD2 (6 bases). The ends were cut back, 5 bases at V and 0 bases at J, with 18 bases in the middle. CDR3 size: 17 residues. Per the germline V gene, CDR1 is MNHEY and CDR2 is SMNVEV (reference sequence). The CDR3 bases are TGTGCCAGCAGTCAACAAGGACTACGCTCTAGCACAGATACGCAGTATTTT. Its translation: CASSQQGLRSSTDTQYF.

The genes are TRBV13 and TRBJ1-3; 7 nucleotides match TRBD1. This CDR3 has 15 residues. Germline V lookup: CDR1 PRHDT, CDR2 FYEKMQ (reference sequence). Trimming removed 6 bases from V and 2 bases from J; junction bases left unmatched: 7. In DNA form, the CDR3 reads TGTGCCAGCAGTCCGACCGGGACAGCTGGAAACACCATATATTTT. It translates to CASSPTGTAGNTIYF.

With regard to this clone: The junction departs from the called germline gene at one end, perhaps through a read error. The V and J genes are TRBV11-2 and TRBJ2-2; D is perhaps TRBD2 (5 bases). There are 13 residues in the CDR3. From germline, CDR1 is SGHAT and CDR2 FQNNGV. CDR3 sequence reads: CASTRGGTRGMVF. The DNA of the CDR3 is TGTGCCAGCACCCGAGGTGGCACACGGGGTATGGTTTTT.

This clone was counted once. The chain is built from TRBV29-1 and TRBJ1-1, with D maybe TRBD1 (5 bases). CDR1 SQVTM and CDR2 ANQGSEA come from the germline V gene. The CDR3 extends over 14 amino acids. Trimming stripped 8 bases from V and 3 bases from J, with 19 bases between. The CDR3, as DNA: TGCAGCTGTATGCAAGGGGTTCGGGACACTGAAGCTTTCTTT. This gives the protein CSCMQGVRDTEAFF.

The chain has TRBV4-3 and TRBJ2-7; D remains unclear. Trimming removed 0 bases at V and 0 bases at J, with 9 bases between. The CDR3 covers 15 residues. Germline CDR1 LGHNA, CDR2 YSLEER. DNA of the CDR3: TGCGCCAGCAGCCAAGAGGTGACTGACTCCTACGAGCAGTACTTC. Its translation: CASSQEVTDSYEQYF.

This CDR3 is CASSEFGSRNTGELFF. CDR3 nucleotide sequence: TGTGCCAGCAGTGAATTTGGGAGTAGAAACACCGGGGAGCTGTTTTTT. The V call is TRBV25-1, the J call TRBJ2-2; possible D gene TRBD2, 5 bases. The CDR3 loop spans 16 amino acids. V was shortened by 1 base and J by 2 bases, with 11 bases between the two germline ends. The germline CDR1 and CDR2 sequences are MGHDK and SYGVNS.

V usage is TRBV7-2 and J usage is TRBJ1-1; D might be TRBD1 (5 bases). The CDR3 consists of 14 residues. The germline gives CDR1 SGHTA, CDR2 FQGNSA. Trimming shortened V by 7 bases and J by 1 base, and 13 bases separated the two germline ends. CDR3 amino acids: CASTFLGGNTEAFF. CDR3 DNA sequence: TGTGCCAGCACTTTCTTGGGGGGGAACACTGAAGCTTTCTTT.

This rearrangement joins TRBV19 to TRBJ1-2, with D maybe TRBD1 (6 bases). V shed 5 bases and J shed 13 bases, with 14 bases lying between them. Germline-derived CDR1 and CDR2 are LNHDA and SQIVND (reference sequence). The CDR3 extends over 11 amino acids. CDR3 residues: CASSERTVSTF. DNA of the CDR3: TGTGCCAGTAGTGAACGGACAGTTTCCACCTTC.

The genes are TRBV6-5 and TRBJ2-3; possibly TRBD2 for D (5 bases). Germline CDR1 and CDR2: MNHEY and SVGAGI. The CDR3 contains 15 residues. Trimming shortened V by 8 bases and J by 6 bases, and 21 bases separated the two germline ends. The CDR3 spells CASSPAGPVRDTQYF. In nucleotides, the CDR3 is TGTGCCAGCTCCCCTGCGGGTCCCGTCCGGGATACGCAGTATTTT.

The chain carries TRBV28 and TRBJ2-3; weak D call: TRBD1 (6 bases). Germline CDR1 reads MDHEN; CDR2 reads SYDVKM. The length of the CDR3 is 14 residues. Deletions cut 4 bases from V and 6 bases from J, with 14 bases between. CDR3 in amino acids: CASSSISGVDTQYF. Here the CDR3 DNA reads TGTGCCAGCAGTTCTATCTCAGGGGTTGATACGCAGTATTTT.

This clone was counted once. The CDR3 loop is CASGKTNEKLFF. CDR3 nucleotides: TGTGCCTCAGGGAAAACTAATGAAAAACTGTTTTTT. The chain recombines TRBV30 with TRBJ1-4; D perhaps matches TRBD1 (5 bases). The CDR3 spans 12 residues. CDR1 and CDR2 (germline): GTSNPN, SVGIG (reference sequence). Trimming pared 7 bases from V and 1 base from J, leaving 7 bases between.

The V call is TRBV5-5, the J call TRBJ2-7, with TRBD1 as a possible D gene (5 bases). V lost 1 base and J lost 2, with 10 bases in between. The CDR3 consists of 14 residues. CDR1 and CDR2 (germline): SGHKS, YYEKEE (reference sequence). CDR3 protein: CASSLFQGAYEQYF. The CDR3 DNA follows: TGTGCCAGCAGCTTGTTCCAGGGTGCCTACGAGCAGTACTTC.

J is TRBJ2-5 and V is TRBV11-2; the match to TRBD2 covers 8 bases. Gene TRBJ2-7 matches the end of the DNA better, so the J call may be wrong. Germline CDR1 reads SGHAT; CDR2 reads FQNNGV. The CDR3 is 15 amino acids. The CDR3 bases are TGTGCCAGCAGCTTAGCCCCCACGACTAGCGCCGAGCAGTACTTC. It specifies CASSLAPTTSAEQYF.

The CDR3: CASSRDRVFGGYEQYF. The DNA for the CDR3 is TGTGCCAGCAGCAGGGACAGGGTTTTTGGCGGCTACGAGCAGTACTTC. V and J are TRBV7-2 and TRBJ2-7, with 9 nucleotides matching TRBD1. The CDR3 covers 16 residues. Germline CDR1 is SGHTA and CDR2 is FQGNSA. Trimming cost V 5 bases and J 3 bases; bases outside gene matches: 11.